This TCR beta chain was recorded in a study of graft-versus-host responses after intestinal transplantation. At the level of the study: Each patient got anti-thymocyte globulin induction, then tacrolimus and steroids for about 3 years.

This CDR3 is built from 19 residues. The V gene's germline CDR1 is MDHEN and CDR2 SYDVKM. The J segment lost 0 bases and the V segment lost 6 bases, leaving 18 bases of the junction unmatched. As concerns this clone: The antigen remains unidentified.

Study-wide results and limits: An association linked early post-transplant HvG declines with peak circulating GvH clone levels. Graft-donor T cell macrochimerism in patients accompanied high graft-versus-host to host-versus-graft clonal ratios in allografts. GvH clones were identified in recipient marrow, with some first appearing in ileum or blood.

Measured with immunoSEQ multiplex PCR; TCRdb has only the in-frame clones, and not every one. The sample contains tens of thousands of clones, roughly nine tenths of which appear only once. The chain carries TRBV28 and TRBJ2-5, with 8 bases identical to TRBD1. The TCR comes from a human donor who received an intestinal transplant. The starting material was unstimulated CD8+ T cells sorted from spleen or lymph node cells, obtained before intestinal transplant. CDR3 in amino acids: CASSYMAPTGGRYQETQYF. As DNA, the CDR3 is TGTGCCAGCAGCTACATGGCGCCTACAGGGGGACGATACCAAGAGACCCAGTACTTC.